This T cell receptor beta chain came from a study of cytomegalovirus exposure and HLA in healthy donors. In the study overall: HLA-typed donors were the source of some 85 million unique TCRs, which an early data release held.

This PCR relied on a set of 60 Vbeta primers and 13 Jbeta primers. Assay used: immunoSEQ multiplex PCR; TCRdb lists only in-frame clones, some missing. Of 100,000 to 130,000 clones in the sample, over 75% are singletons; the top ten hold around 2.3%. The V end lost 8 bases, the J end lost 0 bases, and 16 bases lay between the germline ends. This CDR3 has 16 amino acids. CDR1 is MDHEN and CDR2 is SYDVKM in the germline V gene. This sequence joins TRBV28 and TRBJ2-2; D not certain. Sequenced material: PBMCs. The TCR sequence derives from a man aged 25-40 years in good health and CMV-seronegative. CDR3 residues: CASGVGGITNTGELFF. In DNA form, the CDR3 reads TGTGCCAGCGGCGTCGGCGGTATAACGAACACCGGGGAGCTGTTTTTT.